One T cell receptor (beta chain) is described in this entry. The data belong to a study of blood T cell repertoires in COVID-19. Everyone who took part was roughly 18 to 89 years old, and they came from 20 to 25 US areas. Cohorts were based on clinical histories the participants reported. In the original processing: Reference gene primers were amplified, and this amplification served to estimate nucleated cell counts. The data were produced by immunoSEQ multiplex PCR, yet TCRdb's version contains in-frame clones alone and is incomplete. V and J calls plus clone size are reproduced from that table; the DNA served to infer D and trimming. The sample lists roughly 520,000 clones, 88% occurring once. Trimming cost V 4 bases and J 3 bases, with 13 bases left between them. CDR1 is PRHDT, CDR2 FYEKMQ, per germline (reference sequence). The CDR3 spans 14 residues.

This receptor was obtained from a woman in her thirties or forties who had recovered from COVID-19. What was sequenced was PBMCs or T cells enriched from blood (not recorded which). The rearrangement uses TRBV13 and TRBJ2-7; possibly TRBD2 for D (5 bases). CDR3 in DNA: TGTGCCAGCAGCTACCAAGGGAGAGGCTACGAGCAGTACTTC. Protein: CASSYQGRGYEQYF.